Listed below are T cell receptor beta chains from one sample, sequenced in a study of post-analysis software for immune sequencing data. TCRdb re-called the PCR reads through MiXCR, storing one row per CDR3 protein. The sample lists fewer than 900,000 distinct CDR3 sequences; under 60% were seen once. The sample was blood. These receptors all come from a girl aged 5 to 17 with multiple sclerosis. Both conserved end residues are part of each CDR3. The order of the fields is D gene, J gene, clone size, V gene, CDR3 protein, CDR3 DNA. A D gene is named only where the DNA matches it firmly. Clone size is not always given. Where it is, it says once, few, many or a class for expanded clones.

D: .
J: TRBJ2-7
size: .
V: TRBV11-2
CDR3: CASSLDPAGYEQYF
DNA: TGTGCCAGCAGCTTAGATCCCGCAGGCTACGAGCAGTACTTC

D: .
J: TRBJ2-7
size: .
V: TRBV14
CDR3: CASSHRHLLYEQYF
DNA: TGTGCCAGCAGCCATAGGCACCTCCTCTACGAGCAGTACTTC

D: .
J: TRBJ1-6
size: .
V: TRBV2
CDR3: CASRTTGSYNSPLHF
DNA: TGTGCCAGCAGGACTACAGGGTCCTATAATTCACCCCTCCACTTT

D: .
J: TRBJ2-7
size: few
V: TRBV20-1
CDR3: CSASSVGNPDYEQYF
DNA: TGCAGTGCTAGTTCAGTTGGGAACCCCGACTACGAGCAGTACTTC

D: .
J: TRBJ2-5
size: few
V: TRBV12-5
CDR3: CASATVGGETQYF
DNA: TGTGCTAGTGCCACGGTTGGGGGAGAGACCCAGTACTTC

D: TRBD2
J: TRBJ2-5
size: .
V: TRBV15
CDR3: CATRGLAGQETQYF
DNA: TGTGCCACCAGGGGACTAGCGGGCCAAGAGACCCAGTACTTC

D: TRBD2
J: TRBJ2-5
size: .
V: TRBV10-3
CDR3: CAISDLSGRYNEQYF
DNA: TGTGCCATCAGTGATCTCAGCGGGAGATACAATGAGCAGTACTTC

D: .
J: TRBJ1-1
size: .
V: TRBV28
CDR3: CASSGHEVNTEAFF
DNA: TGTGCCAGCAGCGGGCACGAGGTAAACACTGAAGCTTTCTTT

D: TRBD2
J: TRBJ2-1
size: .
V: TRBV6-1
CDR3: CAGGPQSGRSGEQFF
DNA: TGTGCCGGCGGGCCTCAGAGCGGGAGATCGGGTGAGCAGTTCTTC

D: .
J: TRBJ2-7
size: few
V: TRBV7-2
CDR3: CASSLARLSYEQYF
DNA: TGTGCCAGCAGCTTAGCCAGGTTATCCTACGAGCAGTACTTC

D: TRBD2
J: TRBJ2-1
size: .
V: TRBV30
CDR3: CAWSAGTSPHNEQFF
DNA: TGTGCCTGGTCCGCCGGGACTAGCCCCCACAATGAGCAGTTCTTC

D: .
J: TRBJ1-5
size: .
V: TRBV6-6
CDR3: CASSYRESGQPQHF
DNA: TGTGCCAGCAGCTACAGGGAATCGGGTCAGCCCCAGCATTTT

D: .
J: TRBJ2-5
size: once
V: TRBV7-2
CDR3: CASSPLDLTQYF
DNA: TGTGCCAGCAGCCCTCTCGACCTTACCCAGTACTTC

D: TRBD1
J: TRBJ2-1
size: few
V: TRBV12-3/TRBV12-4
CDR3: CASRRSSTGTGGNEQFF
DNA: TGTGCCAGCAGGCGCAGCTCGACCGGGACAGGGGGCAATGAGCAGTTCTTC

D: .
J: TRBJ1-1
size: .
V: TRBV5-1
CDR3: CASSTGLSGTEAFF
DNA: TGCGCCAGCAGCACAGGGTTATCGGGCACTGAAGCTTTCTTT

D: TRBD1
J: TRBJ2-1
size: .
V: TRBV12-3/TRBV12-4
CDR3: CASSDRDSPYNEQFF
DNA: TGTGCCAGCAGTGACCGGGACAGCCCCTACAATGAGCAGTTCTTC

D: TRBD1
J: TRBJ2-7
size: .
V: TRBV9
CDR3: CASSVASGGASYEQYF
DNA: TGTGCCAGCAGCGTAGCCTCAGGGGGCGCAAGCTACGAGCAGTACTTC

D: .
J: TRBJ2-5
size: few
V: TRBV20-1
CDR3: CSALLKETQYF
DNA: TGCAGTGCTCTTCTTAAGGAGACCCAGTACTTC

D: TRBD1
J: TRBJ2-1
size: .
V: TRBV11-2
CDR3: CASSPPEGQGYGEQFF
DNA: TGTGCCAGCAGCCCCCCTGAGGGACAGGGGTATGGGGAGCAGTTCTTC

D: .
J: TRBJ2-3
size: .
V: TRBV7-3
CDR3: CASSFDRYSDTQYF
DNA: TGTGCCAGCAGCTTCGACAGGTACTCAGATACGCAGTATTTT

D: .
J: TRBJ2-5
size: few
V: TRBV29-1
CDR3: CSVEQEWELQTQYF
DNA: TGCAGCGTTGAACAAGAATGGGAGCTTCAGACCCAGTACTTC

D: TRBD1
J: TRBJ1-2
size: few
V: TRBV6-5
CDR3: CASSYIMGQGCTF
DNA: TGTGCCAGCAGTTATATCATGGGACAGGGATGCACCTTC

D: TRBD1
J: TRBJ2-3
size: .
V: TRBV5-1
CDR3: CASSLGQGVGSSLRTDTQYF
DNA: TGCGCCAGCAGCTTGGGGCAGGGGGTTGGCTCATCGCTCCGCACAGATACGCAGTATTTT

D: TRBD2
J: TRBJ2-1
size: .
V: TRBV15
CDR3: CATSRASGSLSYNEQFF
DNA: TGTGCCACCAGCAGAGCTAGCGGGAGTCTGAGCTACAATGAGCAGTTCTTC

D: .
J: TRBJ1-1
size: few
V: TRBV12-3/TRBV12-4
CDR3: CASSPQGRGTEAFF
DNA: TGTGCCAGCAGCCCCCAGGGTAGGGGCACTGAAGCTTTCTTT

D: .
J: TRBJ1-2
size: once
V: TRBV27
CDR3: CASSLSLYYGYTF
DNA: TGTGCCAGCAGTTTGTCCCTCTACTATGGCTACACCTTC

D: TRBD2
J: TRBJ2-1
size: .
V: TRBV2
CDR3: CASRDSMGLAGGSEQFF
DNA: TGTGCCAGCAGAGACTCTATGGGACTAGCGGGAGGAAGTGAGCAGTTCTTC

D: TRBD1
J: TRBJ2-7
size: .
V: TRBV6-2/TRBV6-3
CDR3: CASTTLGTGRPNEQYF
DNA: TGTGCCAGCACCACCTTGGGGACAGGGAGGCCCAACGAGCAGTACTTC

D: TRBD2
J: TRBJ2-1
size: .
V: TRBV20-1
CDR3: CSARDTSSGSSYNEQFF
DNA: TGCAGTGCTAGAGACACCTCTAGCGGGAGCTCCTACAATGAGCAGTTCTTC

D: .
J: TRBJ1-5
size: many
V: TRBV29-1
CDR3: CSVDIGGNQPQHF
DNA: TGCAGCGTTGATATCGGGGGAAATCAGCCCCAGCATTTT

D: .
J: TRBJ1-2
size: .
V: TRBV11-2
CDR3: CASSSNRRSWQGYTF
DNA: TGTGCCAGCAGTTCTAACAGGAGATCCTGGCAGGGCTACACCTTC

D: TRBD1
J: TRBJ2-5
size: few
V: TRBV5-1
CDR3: CASSFTDRGQETQYF
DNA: TGCGCCAGCAGCTTCACCGACAGGGGCCAAGAGACCCAGTACTTC

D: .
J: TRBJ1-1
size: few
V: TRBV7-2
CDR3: CASSLARGGGPEAFF
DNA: TGTGCCAGCAGCTTAGCGCGGGGAGGCGGCCCTGAAGCTTTCTTT

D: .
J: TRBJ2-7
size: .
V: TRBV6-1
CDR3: CASRDPLVGGYEQYF
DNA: TGTGCCAGCAGGGACCCCTTGGTGGGAGGCTACGAGCAGTACTTC

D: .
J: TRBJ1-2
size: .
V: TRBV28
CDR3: CASKGPNYGYTF
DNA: TGTGCCAGCAAGGGGCCGAACTATGGCTACACCTTC

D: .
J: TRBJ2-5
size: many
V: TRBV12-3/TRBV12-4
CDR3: CASSLGWETQYF
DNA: TGTGCCAGCAGCTTGGGCTGGGAGACCCAGTACTTC

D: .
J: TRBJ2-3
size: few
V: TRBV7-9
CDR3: CASSLALAPTDTQYF
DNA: TGTGCCAGCAGCTTAGCCCTAGCGCCCACAGATACGCAGTATTTT

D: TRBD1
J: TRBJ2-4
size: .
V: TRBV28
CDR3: CASSNRGTKNIQYF
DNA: TGTGCCAGCAGTAACAGGGGGACCAAAAACATTCAGTACTTC

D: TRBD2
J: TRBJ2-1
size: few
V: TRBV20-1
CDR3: CSARLLAVGPYNEQFF
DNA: TGCAGTGCTAGGCTGCTAGCGGTGGGGCCGTACAATGAGCAGTTCTTC

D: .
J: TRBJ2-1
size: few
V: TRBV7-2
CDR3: CASRRTGLHEQFF
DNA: TGTGCCAGCAGAAGGACTGGCCTCCATGAGCAGTTCTTC

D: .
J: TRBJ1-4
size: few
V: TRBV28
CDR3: CASSLGPNDLFF
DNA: TGTGCCAGCAGTTTAGGACCGAATGATTTGTTTTTT

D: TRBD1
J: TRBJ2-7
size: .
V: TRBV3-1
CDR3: CASSQGGTGSHEQYF
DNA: TGTGCCAGCAGCCAAGGGGGGACAGGGTCCCACGAGCAGTACTTC

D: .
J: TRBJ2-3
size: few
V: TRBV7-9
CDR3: CASSPRARATDTQYF
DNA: TGTGCCAGCAGCCCCAGGGCCCGGGCGACCGATACGCAGTATTTT

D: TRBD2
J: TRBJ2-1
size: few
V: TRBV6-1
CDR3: CATNWASGDHNEQFF
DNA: TGTGCCACAAATTGGGCTAGCGGGGACCACAATGAGCAGTTCTTC

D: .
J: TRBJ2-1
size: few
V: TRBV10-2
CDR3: CASSESLSSYNEQFF
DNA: TGCGCCAGCAGTGAGTCGTTATCGTCCTACAATGAGCAGTTCTTC

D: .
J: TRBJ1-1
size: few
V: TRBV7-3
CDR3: CASSTHPDTEAFF
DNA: TGTGCCAGCAGCACGCACCCCGACACTGAAGCTTTCTTT

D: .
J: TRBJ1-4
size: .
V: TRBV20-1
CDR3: CSASAVMGEKLFF
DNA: TGCAGTGCTAGCGCGGTGATGGGGGAAAAACTGTTTTTT

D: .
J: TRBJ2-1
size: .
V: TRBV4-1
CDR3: CASSDWTEINEQFF
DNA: TGCGCCAGCAGCGATTGGACGGAAATCAATGAGCAGTTCTTC

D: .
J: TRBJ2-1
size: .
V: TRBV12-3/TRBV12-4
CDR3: CASKDADEQFF
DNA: TGTGCCAGCAAGGATGCGGATGAGCAGTTCTTC

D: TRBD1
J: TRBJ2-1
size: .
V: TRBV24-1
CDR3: CATSDPTGGSYNEQFF
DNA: TGTGCCACCAGTGACCCAACAGGGGGCTCCTACAATGAGCAGTTCTTC

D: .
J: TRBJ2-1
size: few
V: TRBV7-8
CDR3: CASSLYPRGREWGNEQFF
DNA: TGTGCCAGCAGCTTATACCCACGGGGCCGGGAATGGGGCAATGAGCAGTTCTTC

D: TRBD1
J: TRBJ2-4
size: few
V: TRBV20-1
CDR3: CSASRQGVDIQYF
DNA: TGCAGTGCTAGCCGACAGGGGGTAGACATTCAGTACTTC

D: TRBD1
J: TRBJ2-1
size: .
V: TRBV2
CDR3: CASSATGGSVDEQFF
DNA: TGTGCCAGCAGCGCCACAGGGGGGAGTGTGGATGAGCAGTTCTTC

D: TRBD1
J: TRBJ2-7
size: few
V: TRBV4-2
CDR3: CASSQDPPRTGVPSEQYF
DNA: TGTGCCAGCAGCCAAGATCCCCCCCGGACAGGAGTACCCTCCGAGCAGTACTTC

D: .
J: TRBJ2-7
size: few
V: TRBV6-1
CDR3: CASSAATGYEQYF
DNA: TGTGCCAGCAGTGCAGCGACAGGCTACGAGCAGTACTTC

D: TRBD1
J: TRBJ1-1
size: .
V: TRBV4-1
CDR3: CASSQDQGRQGARTEAFF
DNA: TGCGCCAGCAGCCAAGATCAGGGACGACAGGGGGCGAGGACTGAAGCTTTCTTT

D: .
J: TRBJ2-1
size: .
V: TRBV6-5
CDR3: CASSSPAGRTNNEQFF
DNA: TGTGCCAGCAGTTCCCCGGCCGGGCGGACCAACAATGAGCAGTTCTTC